This section outlines one TCR beta chain sequence together with its context. Indicated time point: pre-treatment sample, taken before nivolumab and TIL therapy. The immunoSEQ assay was v3. Survey-level samples got 2 million or so read pairs; deep-level samples got roughly 5-6.5 million. The data were produced by immunoSEQ multiplex PCR, yet TCRdb's version contains in-frame clones alone and is incomplete. In the table there are some 60,000 clones, 55% to 70% of which are singletons. The source of the sample is a study of TIL therapy for anti-PD-1-resistant metastatic lung cancer. Study information: Most patients had lung adenocarcinoma.

Germline assignment: CDR1 SGHDN and CDR2 FVKESK. V lost 2 bases, J lost 7 bases, and 4 bases stayed unmatched. CDR3 length: 14 amino acids. This TCR derives from a person between 30 and 79 years old with non-small cell lung cancer. The input for sequencing was blood, taken at baseline. This chain uses TRBV14 with TRBJ2-1, with 8 bases matching TRBD2. This CDR3 is CASSQLAGKNEQFF. CDR3 nucleotide sequence: TGTGCCAGCAGCCAATTAGCGGGGAAGAATGAGCAGTTCTTC.